Listed below are T cell receptor beta chains from one sample, sequenced in a study of human T cells and chemical hapten exposure. TCRdb processed the RACE reads anew with MiXCR; each CDR3 protein has one entry. The sample has 180,000 or so distinct CDR3 sequences; roughly 15% are singletons. This specimen was whole blood, taken in connection with sensitization to the hapten diphenylcyclopropenone (DPC). The receptor set was obtained from a woman aged 25 to 39 with alopecia areata. Some clones in this sample may be carry-over from other donors' samples. The CDR3 runs from the conserved cysteine through the conserved F or W. A D gene is named only where the DNA matches it firmly. Expanded clones get a size class; other rows say once, few or many, or leave the size out.

V	J	D	length	size	DNA	CDR3
TRBV7-9	TRBJ1-1	.	15	many	TGTGCCAGCAGTCTCGAAGGGGGAGGGAACACTGAAGCTTTCTTT	CASSLEGGGNTEAFF
TRBV20-1	TRBJ2-3	.	13	few	TGCAGTGCTAGAGGGGGAAGCACAGATACGCAGTATTTT	CSARGGSTDTQYF
TRBV13	TRBJ2-1	.	15	.	TGTGCCAGCAGCTTCACTAGTGGTACCTACAATGAGCAGTTCTTC	CASSFTSGTYNEQFF
TRBV29-1	TRBJ1-2	.	9	.	TGCAGCGTTGCCAATGGCTACACCTTC	CSVANGYTF
TRBV18	TRBJ2-5	.	14	few	TGTGCCAGCTCACCGGCCGACAGCCTAGGGACCCAGTACTTC	CASSPADSLGTQYF
TRBV30	TRBJ1-1	.	14	few	TGTGCCTTGACAACTCCGGGACGCAACACTGAAGCTTTCTTT	CALTTPGRNTEAFF
TRBV28	TRBJ2-5	TRBD2	13	few	TGTGCCACGGCTAGCGGGGCCCCAGAGACCCAGTACTTC	CATASGAPETQYF
TRBV11-3	TRBJ1-1	TRBD1	17	many	TGTGCCAGCAGCTTAGTGGGCAGGGGGTTGTTGGACACTGAAGCTTTCTTT	CASSLVGRGLLDTEAFF
TRBV4-2	TRBJ2-7	TRBD2	16	.	TGTGCCAGCAGCCAAGCCGGAGCGGGAGATTACGAGCGGCAGTACTTC	CASSQAGAGDYERQYF
TRBV14	TRBJ2-1	TRBD2	17	many	TGTGCCAGCAGCCAAGAGTTCGCTAGCGGGGGAGAGGTTGAGCAGTTCTTC	CASSQEFASGGEVEQFF
TRBV20-1	TRBJ2-7	.	13	.	TGCAGTGCTAGCCAGGTTGCCGCCTACGAGCAGTACTTC	CSASQVAAYEQYF
TRBV5-1	TRBJ1-2	TRBD1	18	.	TGCGCCAGCAGCATAAACCCGGGACAGGGGGTTTCTAACTATGGCTACACCTTC	CASSINPGQGVSNYGYTF
TRBV7-2	TRBJ2-5	.	16	.	TGTGCCAGCAGCTTAGCGGGGCAGGGGTGGCAAGAGACCCAGTACTTC	CASSLAGQGWQETQYF
TRBV4-1	TRBJ1-4	.	16	many	TGCGCCAGCAGCCAAGAAGGGGCCCCAACTAATGAAAAACTGTTTTTT	CASSQEGAPTNEKLFF
TRBV2	TRBJ2-5	TRBD2	16	few	TGTGCCAGCACACAGGACACCGGGACTAGCGGGGGGACCCAGTACTTC	CASTQDTGTSGGTQYF
TRBV11-3	TRBJ2-7	TRBD1	15	few	TGTGCCAGCAGCGTATCAACAGGGGCCGACTACGAGCAGTACTTC	CASSVSTGADYEQYF
TRBV11-3	TRBJ2-1	.	16	once	TGTGCCAGCAGCTTAGGTAGTTTTTCGGAGTACAATGAGCAGTTCTTC	CASSLGSFSEYNEQFF
TRBV7-3	TRBJ2-3	.	16	.	TGTGCCAGCAGCTTAAACCCTAGCGTAAACACAGATACGCAGTATTTT	CASSLNPSVNTDTQYF
TRBV6-5	TRBJ1-6	TRBD1	16	.	TGTGCCAGCAGCCTCGGACAGGGTTTGGATAATTCACCCCTCCACTTT	CASSLGQGLDNSPLHF